This T cell receptor (beta chain) was obtained from a study of cytomegalovirus exposure and HLA in healthy donors. About the research overall: When fewer than 400 donors were genotyped, roughly 78% of them were found to fall in the Caucasian-associated ancestry cluster.

Study conclusions and caveats: In a later analysis, DRB1 alleles had the most associated TCRs; HLA-C alleles the fewest.

Both 60 Vbeta primers and 13 Jbeta primers went into the PCR. The protocol was immunoSEQ multiplex PCR, while the TCRdb copy is restricted to in-frame clones and leaves out a portion. The repertoire includes roughly 180,000 clones, about 75% of them detected once, and around 2.4% sits in the top ten. As for this clone: Its antigen is still unknown.

Sequencing was carried out using PBMCs. The receptor was derived from a female donor in good health and CMV-seronegative.

This CDR3 reads CAWRPTLAPSSYEQYF. The DNA for the CDR3 is TGTGCCTGGAGGCCCACCCTAGCGCCGAGCTCCTACGAGCAGTACTTC. This chain joins TRBV30 and TRBJ2-7; tentatively, D is TRBD2 (6 bases). Germline V CDR1 and CDR2: GTSNPN, SVGIG (reference sequence). Trimming removed 3 bases at V and 0 bases at J, with 18 bases between. This CDR3 is 16 amino acids long.